The 31 T cell receptor beta chains below all came from one sample that was sequenced in a study of shared clonotypes between healthy human individuals. Method: immunoSEQ multiplex PCR; TCRdb's copy keeps in-frame clones and lacks some. The data show 550,000 to 700,000 clones, 73% seen once. The sequenced material came from memory CD4+ T cells sorted from blood. Sample subset: CD45RA-negative fraction. The receptors here all came from a woman under 40 in good health.

The chain joins TRBV25-1 to TRBJ1-1, with TRBD1 as a possible D gene (6 bases). Germline V gives CDR1 MGHDK, CDR2 SYGVNS. The CDR3 runs to 14 residues. Trimming pared 1 base from V and 5 bases from J, leaving 11 bases between. The CDR3 bases are TGTGCCAGCAGTGAATTAGGGGGTTGGACTGAAGCTTTCTTT. It translates to CASSELGGWTEAFF.

The chain uses TRBV5-5 and TRBJ2-3; no clear D. V was pared by 0 bases and J by 3 bases, with 5 bases between. This CDR3 region has 13 residues. The germline V gene has CDR1 SGHKS and CDR2 YYEKEE (reference sequence). The CDR3 loop reads CASSLAPTDTQYF. In nucleotides, the CDR3 is TGTGCCAGCAGCTTGGCACCGACAGATACGCAGTATTTT.

The chain is built from TRBV5-4 and TRBJ2-7, with 12 bases that match TRBD2. This CDR3 is built from 15 residues. The ends lost 5 bases at V and 3 bases at J; junction bases unmatched: 6. Germline CDR1 reads SGHNT; CDR2 reads YYREEE (reference sequence). The CDR3 reads CASRPGLAGYYEQYF. For the CDR3, the DNA is TGTGCCAGCAGGCCAGGACTAGCGGGATACTACGAGCAGTACTTC.

This clone has a handful of counts. The rearrangement joins TRBV11-2 to TRBJ2-1, with a possible D match to TRBD1 (5 bases). V was shortened by 7 bases and J by 8 bases, with 15 bases between the two germline ends. This CDR3 has 13 amino acids. Germline V lookup: CDR1 SGHAT, CDR2 FQNNGV. The CDR3 DNA sequence: TGTGCCAGCACCCAGAGTCAGGGCCATGAGCAGTTCTTC. The encoded protein is CASTQSQGHEQFF.

J is TRBJ1-5 and V is TRBV2; the D is unclear. V lost 8 bases to trimming and J lost 6 bases, with 20 bases between them. The germline CDR1 and CDR2 sequences are SNHLY and FYNNEI. The CDR3 totals 15 residues. Here the CDR3 reads CASQAADGVGQPQHF. The CDR3 region has the DNA TGTGCCAGCCAAGCGGCCGACGGAGTAGGTCAGCCCCAGCATTTT.

The V and J genes are TRBV27 and TRBJ1-6; the D is unclear. The V end was cut by 1 base, the J end by 10 bases, with 14 bases between. CDR1 is MNHEY and CDR2 is SMNVEV in the germline V gene (reference sequence). The CDR3 is 15 amino acids. In nucleotides, the CDR3 is TGTGCCAGCAGTTTATGGTCTGGGCGGGAATCACCCCTCCACTTT. Translating it yields CASSLWSGRESPLHF.

J is TRBJ2-5 and V is TRBV21-1; the table assigns TRBD2, which was not confirmed against the DNA. TRBV21-1 is reported as a pseudogene. The CDR3 loop spans 15 amino acids. In DNA form, the CDR3 reads TGTGCCAGCAGCCGACTAGCGGGAGGCCAAGAGACCCAGTACTTC. Protein: CASSRLAGGQETQYF.

The chain is built from TRBV19 and TRBJ1-4; 7 positions agree with TRBD1. Looked up from germline, CDR1 is LNHDA and CDR2 is SQIVND (reference sequence). After removal of 7 bases from V and 8 bases from J, the junction contained 13 bases not matched to a gene. The CDR3 length is 15 residues. CDR3 in amino acids: CASTPKRGQREKLFF. For the CDR3, the DNA is TGTGCCAGTACCCCAAAGAGGGGGCAGCGGGAAAAACTGTTTTTT.

J is TRBJ1-5 and V is TRBV19; tentative D call: TRBD1 (5 bases). CDR3 length: 15 residues. Germline CDR1 LNHDA, CDR2 SQIVND (reference sequence). V lost 5 bases and J 5 bases, leaving 16 bases between the germline ends. For the CDR3, the DNA is TGTGCCAGTAGTCGGGACGGACATTGGTATCAGCCCCAGCATTTT. Amino acid sequence: CASSRDGHWYQPQHF. The whole variable domain, remainder taken from reference TRBV19 and TRBJ1-5, is DGGITQSPKYLFRKEGQNVTLSCEQNLNHDAMYWYRQDPGQGLRLIYYSQIVNDFQKGDIAEGYSVSREKKESFPLTVTSAQKNPTAFYLCASSRDGHWYQPQHFGDGTRLSIL.

This clone was seen only a few times. The gene calls are TRBV11-1 and TRBJ1-2; TRBD1 might be the D (5 bases). In germline, CDR1 is SGHAT, CDR2 FQDESV (reference sequence). Trimming removed 5 bases at V and 0 bases at J, with 13 bases between. This CDR3 is built from 15 residues. Here the CDR3 reads CASSKIGTTNYGYTF. The CDR3, as DNA: TGTGCCAGCAGCAAGATAGGGACCACTAACTATGGCTACACCTTC.

V gene TRBV6-5 combines with J gene TRBJ1-4, with a weak D call TRBD1 (6 bases). The CDR3 is made up of 16 amino acids. V was clipped by 0 bases and J by 6 bases, with 14 bases between them. From germline, CDR1 is MNHEY and CDR2 SVGAGI. The CDR3 DNA is TGTGCCAGCAGTTACTCTCTACAGGGAACGGATGAAAAACTGTTTTTT. Protein sequence: CASSYSLQGTDEKLFF.

This rearrangement joins TRBV19 to TRBJ1-2; 7 bases line up with TRBD1. V dropped 5 bases and J dropped 4; count of bases not matched to a gene: 13. Germline CDR1 reads LNHDA; CDR2 reads SQIVND (reference sequence). The CDR3 has 16 residues. This CDR3 is CASSEEPATGLYGYTF. In DNA, the CDR3 is TGTGCCAGTAGTGAAGAGCCAGCGACAGGGCTCTATGGCTACACCTTC.

V and J are TRBV9 and TRBJ2-3, with TRBD2 matching 9 bases. Germline V gene lookup returns CDR1 SGDLS and CDR2 YYNGEE. The CDR3 runs to 16 residues. The J segment lost 2 bases and the V segment lost 0 bases, leaving 4 bases of the junction unmatched. CDR3 sequence (DNA): TGTGCCAGCAGCGTAGGACTAGCGGAAATCACAGATACGCAGTATTTT. This sequence encodes CASSVGLAEITDTQYF.

V usage is TRBV6-5 and J usage is TRBJ2-1; D is perhaps TRBD1 (6 bases). The CDR3 sequence is 14 residues long. V lost 0 bases to trimming and J lost 4 bases, with 7 bases between them. Germline V gene data show CDR1 as MNHEY and CDR2 as SVGAGI. CDR3 in DNA: TGTGCCAGCAGTTACTCACAGGGATACAATGAGCAGTTCTTC. This sequence encodes CASSYSQGYNEQFF.

This rearrangement joins TRBV9 to TRBJ1-2, with D possibly matching TRBD1 (5 bases). This CDR3 contains 12 residues. V was clipped by 5 bases and J by 2 bases, with 7 bases between them. Germline lookup yields CDR1 SGDLS and CDR2 YYNGEE. Here the CDR3 DNA reads TGTGCCAGCAGTCAGGGCAACTATGGCTACACCTTC. Translation gives CASSQGNYGYTF.

The chain uses TRBV6-5 and TRBJ1-1, with 7 bases lining up with TRBD1. Per the germline V gene, CDR1 is MNHEY and CDR2 is SVGAGI. The V and J ends lost 5 bases and 5 bases, in that order; junction bases with no gene match: 5. The CDR3 is made up of 13 amino acids. The CDR3 nucleotides read TGTGCCAGCAGTAACACAGGGGTTACTGAAGCTTTCTTT. It encodes CASSNTGVTEAFF.

The J gene is TRBJ1-2, the V gene TRBV5-4; D gene ambiguous. With 0 bases removed from V and 4 bases from J, the gap between germline ends came to 10 bases. The CDR3 runs 14 residues. CDR1 and CDR2 (germline): SGHNT, YYREEE (reference sequence). CDR3 sequence: CASSLAGRPYGYTF. The CDR3 DNA sequence: TGTGCCAGCAGCTTGGCCGGGAGGCCCTATGGCTACACCTTC.

The chain uses TRBV5-6 and TRBJ2-5; 12 bases line up with TRBD2. V was pared by 0 bases and J by 5 bases, with 2 bases of the junction left unmatched. There are 15 residues in the CDR3. CDR1 is SGHDT, CDR2 YYEEEE, per germline. The CDR3 region has the DNA TGTGCCAGCAGCTTGGGACTAGCGGGAGCCGAGACCCAGTACTTC. Its translation is CASSLGLAGAETQYF.

This clone was detected a few times. The sample has other DNA sequences that encode this CDR3 too. The chain joins TRBV29-1 to TRBJ1-4, with 7 bases that match TRBD1. CDR1 is SQVTM, CDR2 ANQGSEA, per germline. The CDR3 extends over 13 amino acids. V lost 7 bases to trimming and J lost 3 bases; unmatched junction nucleotides: 5. CDR3 nucleotide sequence: TGCAGCGCAGGGGGGTCAGCTAATGAAAAACTGTTTTTT. Protein: CSAGGSANEKLFF.

About this clone: The junction does not match germline at one end; this may be a read error. This sequence joins TRBV6-6 and TRBJ2-7; 14 nucleotides match TRBD2. The CDR3 is 13 residues long. Germline values: CDR1 MNHNY, CDR2 SVGAGI (reference sequence). The CDR3 DNA sequence: TGTGCCAGCAGTTCCCAGGGACTAGCGGGAGCCCACTTC. This gives the protein CASSSQGLAGAHF.

A word on this clone: The same CDR3 also results from other DNA sequences found in this sample. The CDR3 DNA is TGTGCCAGCAGCCCGGGACTTCTAAATGAGCAGTTCTTC. It yields the protein CASSPGLLNEQFF. The chain carries TRBV7-2 and TRBJ2-1; TRBD2 is a possible D gene (6 bases). The ends were cut back, 5 bases at V and 7 bases at J, with 12 bases in the middle. The CDR3 contains 13 residues. Germline CDR1 SGHTA, CDR2 FQGNSA.

The chain joins TRBV27 to TRBJ1-5, with 7 positions matching TRBD1. The germline V gene has CDR1 MNHEY and CDR2 SMNVEV (reference sequence). The J segment lost 3 bases and the V segment lost 5 bases, leaving 4 bases of the junction unmatched. The CDR3 length is 14 residues. The DNA of the CDR3 is TGTGCCAGCAGTCATGACAGGGACAATCAGCCCCAGCATTTT. As protein: CASSHDRDNQPQHF.

About this clone: The same CDR3 can be traced to other DNA sequences in this sample. This chain connects TRBV19 to TRBJ2-7, with D tentatively TRBD1 (6 bases). The CDR3 spans 11 residues. Trimming took 6 bases from V and 3 from J, leaving 6 bases between them. Looked up from germline, CDR1 is LNHDA and CDR2 is SQIVND (reference sequence). CDR3 in amino acids: CASRQGYEQYF. DNA of the CDR3: TGTGCCAGTAGACAGGGCTACGAGCAGTACTTC.

In its sample, this clone was seen a few times. This chain uses TRBV7-9 with TRBJ2-2, with D unclear. V shed 5 bases and J shed 2 bases, with 6 bases lying between them. Looked up from germline, CDR1 is SEHNR and CDR2 is FQNEAQ (reference sequence). This CDR3 contains 13 residues. The CDR3 loop is CASSQSNTGELFF. The DNA for the CDR3 is TGTGCCAGCAGCCAATCAAACACCGGGGAGCTGTTTTTT.

The sample holds a few counts of this clone. The V gene is TRBV6-1, the J gene TRBJ2-2; possible D gene TRBD2, 5 bases. The CDR3 covers 17 residues. Trimming pared 0 bases from V and 5 bases from J, leaving 16 bases between. CDR1 and CDR2 (germline): MNHNS, SASEGT. CDR3 bases: TGTGCCAGCAGTGAAGCCCTACAGCGGAGAGGGACCGGGGAGCTGTTTTTT. It codes for CASSEALQRRGTGELFF.

The chain joins TRBV25-1 to TRBJ2-7, with 8 bases lining up with TRBD2. This CDR3 is 15 amino acids long. Trimming cost V 6 bases and J 7 bases; bases outside gene matches: 14. Germline CDR1 MGHDK, CDR2 SYGVNS. This chain's CDR3 is CASSKGTSGVGEQYF. The CDR3 coding sequence is TGTGCCAGCAGCAAAGGGACTAGTGGCGTCGGAGAGCAGTACTTC.

There are a few counts of this clone. V usage is TRBV11-3 and J usage is TRBJ2-2, with 8 bases fitting TRBD2. V lost 8 bases, J lost 2 bases, and 10 bases stayed unmatched. The V gene's germline CDR1 is SGHNT and CDR2 YENEEA. CDR3 length: 16 residues. The CDR3 coding sequence is TGTGCCAGCGGGCGGCTAGCGGGCGACAACACCGGGGAGCTGTTTTTT. This sequence encodes CASGRLAGDNTGELFF.

This clone showed up just once. CDR3 residues: CASWTSGRGIEQFF. The CDR3 DNA is TGTGCCAGTTGGACTAGCGGGAGGGGGATTGAGCAGTTCTTC. The chain has TRBV28 and TRBJ2-1; TRBD2 matches at 15 bases. CDR1 is MDHEN and CDR2 is SYDVKM in the germline V gene. The junction had 6 bases not matched to a gene; V was cut back by 9 bases and J by 9 bases. This CDR3 has 14 residues.

The chain has TRBV28 and TRBJ1-4; weak D call: TRBD1 (6 bases). Germline values: CDR1 MDHEN, CDR2 SYDVKM. V lost 4 bases, J lost 0 bases, and 9 bases lay in between. CDR3 length: 15 residues. The chain's CDR3 is CASSSRTATNEKLFF. CDR3 DNA sequence: TGTGCCAGCAGTTCCCGGACAGCAACTAATGAAAAACTGTTTTTT.

The chain joins TRBV9 to TRBJ2-2; perhaps TRBD2 as D (5 bases). Germline V gene lookup returns CDR1 SGDLS and CDR2 YYNGEE. The CDR3 contains 15 residues. Trimming left V 3 bases short and J 4 bases short, with 13 bases between. The CDR3 region is CASSGHPGITGELFF. For the CDR3, the DNA is TGTGCCAGCAGCGGCCACCCGGGGATCACCGGGGAGCTGTTTTTT.

The chain uses TRBV7-8 and TRBJ2-7; 13 bases map to TRBD2. V gave up 1 base and J gave up 4 bases; unmatched junction bases: 4. The germline V gene encodes CDR1 SGHVS and CDR2 FQNEAQ. The CDR3 loop spans 16 amino acids. The CDR3, as DNA: TGTGCCAGCAGCTTAGGCGGACTAGCGGGAGAATACGAGCAGTACTTC. It yields the protein CASSLGGLAGEYEQYF.